This TCR beta chain was profiled in a study of cytomegalovirus exposure and HLA in healthy donors. Profiling relied on immunoSEQ multiplex PCR, and the TCRdb table lists in-frame clones only, not all of them. Of 160,000 or so clones detected, around 87% appear once; the ten largest clones hold roughly 1.4%. V was shortened by 4 bases and J by 4 bases, with 20 bases between the two germline ends. This CDR3 is built from 17 residues. Germline assignment: CDR1 LNHDA and CDR2 SQIVND (reference sequence). This sequence joins TRBV19 and TRBJ2-1, with D tentatively TRBD2 (5 bases). Material: PBMCs. This receptor was obtained from a woman in her thirties in good health and CMV-seronegative. The CDR3 here is CASSTSRRTGGYNEQFF. In DNA form, the CDR3 reads TGTGCCAGTAGTACCAGCCGCAGGACTGGCGGATACAATGAGCAGTTCTTC.